The 9 T cell receptor beta chains below all came from one sample that was sequenced in a study of CD8 T cells in ankylosing spondylitis. Findings of the study overall: Seemingly characteristic of ankylosing spondylitis blood was a TCR beta motif consisting of under ten highly homologous variants.

These TCRs are of unknown antigen specificity. TCRdb reprocessed the 5' RACE reads via MiXCR and lists one record per CDR3 protein. The sample includes about 840,000 distinct CDR3 sequences, about 11% of them seen just once. The sample taken for sequencing was blood, either unsorted or a sorted T cell fraction (not recorded which). The receptors come from a male donor with ankylosing spondylitis.

This clonotype came up a few times. The chain couples TRBV9 to TRBJ2-5, with D possibly being TRBD1 or TRBD2 (5 bases each). The V gene lost 3 bases and the J gene lost 7 bases, with 16 bases spanning the gap. The CDR3 extends over 14 amino acids. Germline lookup yields CDR1 SGDLS and CDR2 YYNGEE. CDR3: CASSGQPLGGTQYF. The CDR3 DNA follows: TGTGCCAGCAGCGGACAGCCCTTAGGAGGGACCCAGTACTTC.

This sequence joins TRBV6-2 or TRBV6-3 and TRBJ2-1; D uncertain. The CDR3 is made up of 13 amino acids. Trimming took 2 bases from V and 10 from J, leaving 12 bases between them. Germline V gene data show CDR1 as MNHEY and CDR2 as SVGEGT. The CDR3 here is CASSYELLTEQFF. For the CDR3, the DNA is TGTGCCAGCAGTTACGAGCTATTGACAGAGCAGTTCTTC.

V usage is TRBV7-8 and J usage is TRBJ2-5; tentatively, D is TRBD1 (5 bases). This CDR3 contains 14 residues. Trimming removed 5 bases from V and 2 bases from J, with 12 bases in between. CDR1 SGHVS and CDR2 FQNEAQ come from the germline V gene. The CDR3 DNA reads as TGTGCCAGCAGCCCTCGGACACTTCAAGAGACCCAGTACTTC. Its protein is CASSPRTLQETQYF.

The table lists this clonotype with a few counts. V and J are TRBV7-2 and TRBJ1-2; possibly TRBD1 for D (6 bases). V dropped 6 bases and J dropped 7 bases, with 18 bases sitting between them. The CDR3 contains 14 residues. Germline CDR1 reads SGHTA; CDR2 reads FQGNSA. CDR3 amino acids: CASSTYREVSGYTF. The CDR3 DNA reads as TGTGCCAGCAGTACCTACAGGGAAGTCTCTGGCTACACCTTC. The entire variable domain, with the rest obtained from reference TRBV7-2 and TRBJ1-2, is as follows: GAGVSQSPSNKVTEKGKDVELRCDPISGHTALYWYRQSLGQGLEFLIYFQGNSAPDKSGLPSDRFSAERTGGSVSTLTIQRTQQEDSAVYLCASSTYREVSGYTFGSGTRLTVV.

This rearrangement joins TRBV6-5 to TRBJ1-3; D not certain. Trimming cost V 0 bases and J 4 bases, with 10 bases left between them. Germline V CDR1 and CDR2: MNHEY, SVGAGI. The CDR3 runs to 15 residues. DNA of the CDR3: TGTGCCAGCAGTTACTCGTTCTGGGAGGGAAACACCATATATTTT. Translated, it gives CASSYSFWEGNTIYF.

This clonotype was recorded many times. The rearrangement links TRBV20-1 to TRBJ2-5, with D perhaps assigned TRBD1 or TRBD2 (6 bases each). The V and J ends lost 2 bases and 2 bases respectively, with 9 bases between them. This CDR3 has 13 amino acids. In germline, CDR1 is DFQATT, CDR2 SNEGSKA (reference sequence). CDR3 DNA sequence: TGCAGTGCTAGAAGGGGGGTACAAGAGACCCAGTACTTC. Its translation is CSARRGVQETQYF.

This clonotype appeared a few times. The genes are TRBV28 and TRBJ2-7; TRBD2 matches 15 bases. There are 17 residues in the CDR3. After removal of 5 bases from V and 7 bases from J, the junction contained 12 bases not matched to a gene. Germline CDR1 reads MDHEN; CDR2 reads SYDVKM. Here the CDR3 reads CASSGDGLAGGLREQYF. The CDR3 region has the DNA TGTGCCAGCAGTGGGGACGGACTAGCGGGAGGGTTGAGGGAGCAGTACTTC. Using reference TRBV28 and TRBJ2-7 for the parts outside the CDR3, the full variable domain is DVKVTQSSRYLVKRTGEKVFLECVQDMDHENMFWYRQDPGLGLRLIYFSYDVKMKEKGDIPEGYSVSREKKERFSLILESASTNQTSMYLCASSGDGLAGGLREQYFGPGTRLTVT.

This clonotype was recorded a few times. The chain carries TRBV24-1 and TRBJ2-5; 8 positions match TRBD2. Germline V gene data show CDR1 as KGHDR and CDR2 as SFDVKD. With 1 base clipped from V and 0 bases from J, the junction kept 12 bases outside the gene matches. The CDR3 length is 19 residues. The CDR3 region is CATSDFGIAGGAYQETQYF. The CDR3 nucleotides read TGTGCCACCAGTGATTTCGGGATCGCGGGGGGCGCGTACCAAGAGACCCAGTACTTC.

V and J are TRBV7-6 and TRBJ1-2, with 10 positions matching TRBD1. The J segment lost 8 bases and the V segment lost 6 bases, leaving 6 bases of the junction unmatched. There are 13 residues in the CDR3. Germline lookup yields CDR1 SGHVS and CDR2 FNYEAQ. The CDR3 loop is CASSYDRGQGYTF. CDR3 in DNA: TGTGCCAGCAGTTACGACAGGGGGCAAGGCTACACCTTC.